The source of this TCR beta chain is a study of T-cell memory formation after mild COVID-19 (dated by TCRdb to about 2021). Regarding the research as a whole: TCR sequence clusters from the two donors were largely donor specific. T-cell clones expanding and contracting after mild COVID-19 in two donors were tracked by longitudinal TCRalpha and TCRbeta repertoire sequencing. The cohort was made up of two young adult volunteers, one female and one male, who were previously healthy.

Study-level results and caveats: Some responding clones were detected in pre-infection memory, which suggested that pre-existing cross-reactive memory T cells had joined the SARS-CoV-2 response. SARS-CoV-2 specificity of the second-wave clones peaking on day 37 was not confirmed. Contracting CD4+ clones were found mainly in CM and EM memory subsets, while CD8+ clones were enriched in EMRA. Clones that contracted from day 15 to 85 showed balanced CD4/CD8 phenotypes, whereas a second wave of clones that expanded from day 15 to 37 leaned towards CD4+. The study included only a couple of mild cases, and larger cohorts that include severe cases with pre-infection samples were judged to be necessary.

A distance of 13 bases separates the germline ends of V and J, which lose 5 bases and 6 bases respectively. There are 13 amino acids in the CDR3, from cysteine to phenylalanine inclusive. Here the CDR3 DNA is all that survives: 39 bases in frame from base 1. The listed sequencing device is Illumina NovaSeq 6000. Using 5'RACE with constant-segment primers, TCRalpha and TCRbeta cDNA libraries were constructed, with sample barcodes and unique molecular identifiers added in the process. RNA was extracted from every sample with Trizol reagent. The libraries were amplified in two PCR steps, and the second step added a second sample barcode and Illumina TruSeq adapters. Libraries were sequenced on an Illumina NovaSeq with 2 x 150 bp paired-end reads. Per the authors' processing: With migec v1.2.7, reads were demultiplexed and then collapsed into UMI-guided consensus sequences. Using mixcr v2.1.11, UMI consensuses were aligned to TRA and TRB V and J templates and then assembled into clonotypes. A clonotype was counted as expanded or contracted only if both edgeR and NoisET called the change significant, with noise models trained on biological replicates. For edgeR calls, the cutoffs were a false discovery rate-adjusted p below 0.01 and a log2 fold-change threshold of 1. As an exploratory analysis of dynamics, PCA with hierarchical clustering was applied to max-normalized trajectories of the 1000 most abundant clonotypes. Each responding clone was given a CD4 or CD8 phenotype based on the CD4+ and CD8+ repertoires, which had been sequenced separately. The raw public reads went through TCRdb reprocessing: fastp at Q25, MiXCR clone calling, in-frame beta chains kept. Every distinct CDR3 protein forms one entry, paired with its most common genes and DNA. V and J calls and clone size were set by TCRdb, not the authors. This sample is represented by more than 120,000 distinct CDR3 sequences; 6% to 7% of them were singletons. 2% to 2.5% of the sample goes to the ten largest clones.

This clonotype was counted only a few times. What antigen it recognizes has not been identified. The input lacks base qualities; no much larger clone sits a single base away. Ficoll-Paque density gradient centrifugation was used to isolate PBMCs. The rearrangement combines TRBV12-3 or TRBV12-4 with TRBJ1-1; the D region possibly corresponds to TRBD1 (5 bases align). The sequence derives from an adult woman who had mild COVID-19 (a few samples of this study predate the infection). The sample titles of this study are shuffled in the database, so cell type and time point are left out; the donor was told from shared clones. The sequencing sample was made of PBMCs or a T cell subset sorted from them (not recorded which). The CDR3 region has the sequence CASSPVKGPEAFF. The nucleotide sequence reads TGTGCCAGCAGTCCCGTGAAGGGGCCTGAAGCTTTCTTT.